This T cell receptor beta chain was identified during a study of identical twins (dated by TCRdb to the mid-2010s). For the study in its entirety: TCR alpha and beta repertoires from monozygotic twins, unrelated adults of various ages and cord blood were deep-sequenced to test whether fetal clonotypes persist. To rule out contamination, replicate twin experiments were performed at different times with different library preparation protocols.

This clonotype was recorded at least ten times. Its antigen remains unidentified. No base-level quality is on record; no much larger clone is a single base apart. Only healthy Caucasian donors were included. The twin cohort comprised three pairs of female monozygotic twins, all aged about 18 to 29 years. Peripheral blood mononuclear cells were used as the source from which RNA for TCR libraries was isolated. CDR1 and CDR2 are drawn from the germline V gene: SQVTM, ANQGSEA. The CDR3 has 13 amino acids, counting the end cysteine and phenylalanine. Only the CDR3 region is kept as DNA, spanning 39 bases read in frame from base 1. V sheds 7 bases and J sheds 0 bases, leaving 12 bases between their ends. Here is what the overall study found, with its caveats: Fewer insertions were carried by abundant cord blood beta clonotypes, a similar but weaker trend appeared in young adult naive repertoires, and no such trend appeared in memory repertoires. Out-of-frame TCR alpha sequences shared between twins showed an excess of low generation-probability sequences compared with coincidental sharing between unrelated individuals. Invariant T cells such as MAIT and iNKT could partly confound zero-insertion analyses, although diverse VJ usage argued against such confounding for most clonotypes. A weaker excess of twin sharing was found in beta out-of-frame sequences because the signal-to-noise ratio was lowered by fewer shared sequences. Out-of-frame TCR alpha sharing in monozygotic twins was systematically underestimated by recombination models, whereas sharing between unrelated individuals was in agreement with the recombination models. Because the same donors could not be followed over many years, the conclusions relied on cross-sectional statistical analysis.

Libraries were made using 5' RACE. Sequencing used an Illumina HiSeq 2000. A universal primer binding site was introduced by template switching, and a unique molecular identifier was present in the final cDNA, enabling accurate counting of TCR cDNA molecules. Specific primers in the conserved constant-segment region were used to synthesize first-strand cDNA for the TCR alpha and beta chains. To control for contamination, every cDNA library was double barcoded, receiving both a SMART-Mk sample barcode and Illumina barcodes. TruSeq adapter sequences along with Illumina sample barcodes were introduced in two successive PCR steps. Sequencing of the TCR alpha and beta cDNA libraries was done on the Illumina HiSeq platform using custom primers. Concerning the study's data processing: Unique molecular identifiers were extracted from raw reads with MiGEC, and CDR3 positions were determined with MiXCR. Recombination models were inferred per individual with the repgenHMM and IGoR tools using an EM algorithm. Shared clonotype analysis was performed with the tcR package in R, normalizing sharing by the product of cloneset sizes. Out-of-frame nonproductive sequences were analyzed to study raw recombination free of thymic and clonal selection effects. The raw public data were reprocessed by TCRdb itself: fastp quality trimming at Q25, MiXCR clonotype calling, in-frame beta chains only. Identical CDR3 proteins give one entry, which carries the most common genes and DNA. TCRdb, not the authors, supplied the V and J calls. The sample table shows 700,000 or so distinct CDR3 sequences, and approximately 9% are seen once. Jointly, the top ten make up more than 0.75% of the sample.

The sample was also linked to a second study, of yellow fever vaccine responses in identical twins. The second study's paper adds: The T cell response to vaccination in identical twins was reported by the authors to appear partly convergent and partly personalized. In the study, vaccine-responding T cell clones were precisely tracked in identical twins.

This TCR came from a woman aged 18-29 years in good health. This receptor chain uses TRBV29-1 and TRBJ1-1; 5 matching bases give a weak D call of TRBD1. The sample was PBMCs. The nucleotide sequence is TGCAGCGCTTGGGGCAGCATGAACACTGAAGCTTTCTTT. It encodes CSAWGSMNTEAFF.